The 29 T cell receptor beta chains below all came from one sample that was sequenced in a study of cytomegalovirus exposure and HLA in healthy donors. With 60 Vbeta and 13 Jbeta primers, the PCR was carried out. Data came from immunoSEQ multiplex PCR; TCRdb stores just in-frame clones and leaves some out. The repertoire holds approximately 86,000 clones, with roughly 80% as singletons. The material sequenced was PBMCs. All receptors derive from a man aged 40-55 years in good health and CMV-seronegative.

The chain couples TRBV29-1 to TRBJ2-3; possible D gene TRBD2, 5 bases. Germline V gene sequence: CDR1 SQVTM, CDR2 ANQGSEA. The germline V and J ends were trimmed by 7 bases and 1 base, with 15 bases remaining between them. This CDR3 contains 14 residues. CDR3 in amino acids: CSATGGSRTDTQYF. CDR3 bases: TGCAGCGCTACCGGTGGGAGCCGCACAGATACGCAGTATTTT.

The chain couples TRBV7-8 to TRBJ1-2, with D perhaps TRBD1 (6 bases). Germline CDR1 is SGHVS and CDR2 is FQNEAQ. V shed 1 base and J shed 0 bases, with 12 bases lying between them. This CDR3 contains 16 residues. In DNA form, the CDR3 reads TGTGCCAGCAGCTTAGTTCGGGCAGGGGCTAACTATGGCTACACCTTC. Translation gives CASSLVRAGANYGYTF.

This clone appeared a single time. The chain uses TRBV27 and TRBJ2-7, with 12 bases fitting TRBD1. CDR3 length: 16 residues. The germline V gene has CDR1 MNHEY and CDR2 SMNVEV (reference sequence). V shed 5 bases, J shed 2 bases, and the junction held 7 bases outside the gene matches. The CDR3 DNA reads as TGTGCCAGCAGTCCGGGGACAGGGGGCCCCACCTACGAGCAGTACTTC. This translates into CASSPGTGGPTYEQYF.

This chain connects TRBV6-1 to TRBJ2-7, with 8 bases aligning to TRBD2. The trim removed 6 bases at V and 6 bases at J, leaving 7 bases unmatched. This CDR3 comprises 13 residues. CDR1 and CDR2 (germline): MNHNS, SASEGT. The CDR3 region is CASSGTSGSEQYF. DNA for the CDR3: TGTGCCAGCAGCGGAACTAGCGGATCCGAGCAGTACTTC.

The V gene is TRBV19, the J gene TRBJ1-1; TRBD1 aligns across 7 bases. CDR1 and CDR2 (germline): LNHDA, SQIVND (reference sequence). V shed 8 bases and J 1 base; nucleotides not matched to a gene: 4. The CDR3 has 13 residues. CDR3 sequence: CASHGTENTEAFF. The CDR3 DNA reads TGTGCCAGTCATGGGACAGAGAACACTGAAGCTTTCTTT.

The V and J genes are TRBV2 and TRBJ1-5, with TRBD1 matching 7 bases. Per the germline V gene, CDR1 is SNHLY and CDR2 is FYNNEI. This CDR3 is built from 15 residues. J lost 11 bases, V lost 2 bases, and 12 bases had no gene match. The CDR3: CASSEYTRQGRAQHF. In DNA form, the CDR3 reads TGTGCCAGCAGTGAATACACGAGACAGGGTAGAGCCCAGCATTTT. Supplemented by reference TRBV2 and TRBJ1-5, the full variable domain reads EPEVTQTPSHQVTQMGQEVILRCVPISNHLYFYWYRQILGQKVEFLVSFYNNEISEKSEIFDDQFSVERPDGSNFTLKIRSTKLEDSAMYFCASSEYTRQGRAQHFGDGTRLSIL.

V usage is TRBV6-1 and J usage is TRBJ2-7, with TRBD1 matching over 10 bases. The germline CDR1 and CDR2 sequences are MNHNS and SASEGT. This CDR3 is 15 amino acids long. The junction had 3 bases not matched to a gene; V was cut back by 2 bases and J by 2 bases. In nucleotides, the CDR3 is TGTGCCAGCAGTGAAAGGACAGGGGGGACCTACGAGCAGTACTTC. This encodes CASSERTGGTYEQYF.

In regard to this clone: Other DNA sequences within the sample encode an identical CDR3. The chain uses TRBV28 and TRBJ2-1; 14 bases are a match to TRBD2. Per germline, CDR1 MDHEN and CDR2 SYDVKM. The CDR3 runs to 16 residues. V gave up 6 bases and J gave up 6 bases; unmatched junction bases: 7. Here the CDR3 reads CASRNPTSGGANEQFF. The CDR3 nucleotides read TGTGCCAGCAGGAACCCGACTAGCGGGGGGGCCAATGAGCAGTTCTTC.

The CDR3 loop is CASRPTLNTEAFF. The CDR3 DNA sequence: TGTGCCAGCAGACCAACTCTGAACACTGAAGCTTTCTTT. V and J are TRBV27 and TRBJ1-1; D gene unclear. The germline CDR1 and CDR2 sequences are MNHEY and SMNVEV (reference sequence). Deletions cut 6 bases from V and 0 bases from J, with 8 bases between. The CDR3 sequence is 13 residues long.

V gene TRBV7-2 combines with J gene TRBJ2-3, with D perhaps matching TRBD1 (5 bases). The CDR3 totals 15 residues. Germline CDR1 and CDR2: SGHTA and FQGNSA. Trimming removed 4 bases at V and 6 bases at J, with 17 bases between. CDR3 bases: TGTGCCAGCAGCTCACGACAGACCACTGGGGATACGCAGTATTTT. This gives the protein CASSSRQTTGDTQYF.

This clone was recorded a few times. This chain links TRBV13 with TRBJ2-7; no reliable D call. The CDR3 is 13 residues long. The V and J ends lost 5 bases and 0 bases respectively, with 8 bases between them. CDR1 and CDR2 (germline): PRHDT, FYEKMQ (reference sequence). The CDR3 DNA reads TGTGCCAGCAGCCTAGACAACTCCTACGAGCAGTACTTC. Its protein product is CASSLDNSYEQYF.

The chain is built from TRBV9 and TRBJ2-5, with TRBD2 matching 16 bases. The CDR3 sequence is 17 residues long. V was pared by 7 bases and J by 5 bases, with 11 bases of the junction left unmatched. The germline V gene encodes CDR1 SGDLS and CDR2 YYNGEE. Written as DNA, the CDR3 is TGTGCCAGCGGGTTGGGGACTAGCGGGGGGGCCGAGGAGACCCAGTACTTC. Its protein product is CASGLGTSGGAEETQYF.

This sequence joins TRBV28 and TRBJ2-1; D may be TRBD2 (6 bases). The CDR3 length is 14 residues. Germline V gene data show CDR1 as MDHEN and CDR2 as SYDVKM. V was cut by 4 bases and J by 10 bases, with 17 bases left in between. The DNA of the CDR3 is TGTGCCAGCAGTTACTCGGTGGAGGGGCAGGAGCAGTTCTTC. Protein sequence: CASSYSVEGQEQFF.

This chain links TRBV4-1 with TRBJ1-1; D perhaps matches TRBD1 (6 bases). Germline V CDR1 and CDR2: MGHRA, YSYEKL. V was trimmed by 0 bases and J by 4 bases, leaving 18 bases between them. The CDR3 length is 17 residues. The CDR3, as DNA: TGCGCCAGCAGCCAAGATATATTGGTTCGCAGGGGCACTGAAGCTTTCTTT. This sequence encodes CASSQDILVRRGTEAFF.

This clone is medium-sized in the sample. The rearrangement joins TRBV6-4 to TRBJ2-3; TRBD1 agrees at 9 bases. Losses at the gene ends were 4 bases for V and 1 base for J; bases not matched to a gene: 0. This CDR3 spans 14 amino acids. Per the germline V gene, CDR1 is MRHNA and CDR2 is SNTAGT. The DNA of the CDR3 is TGTGCCAGCAGTGGGACAGGGGGCACAGATACGCAGTATTTT. Residues: CASSGTGGTDTQYF.

V is TRBV28 and J is TRBJ2-3; D call uncertain. CDR3 size: 12 residues. The V end lost 5 bases, the J end lost 2 bases, and 5 bases lay between the germline ends. Per the germline V gene, CDR1 is MDHEN and CDR2 is SYDVKM. The CDR3, as DNA: TGTGCCAGCAGTCCGTACACAGATACGCAGTATTTT. The encoded protein is CASSPYTDTQYF. The full variable domain, completed using reference TRBV28 and TRBJ2-3, is DVKVTQSSRYLVKRTGEKVFLECVQDMDHENMFWYRQDPGLGLRLIYFSYDVKMKEKGDIPEGYSVSREKKERFSLILESASTNQTSMYLCASSPYTDTQYFGPGTRLTVL.

This chain uses TRBV5-6 with TRBJ2-2; 7 bases map to TRBD1. The CDR3 loop spans 15 amino acids. Trimming removed 5 bases from V and 4 bases from J; junction bases left unmatched: 8. Germline values: CDR1 SGHDT, CDR2 YYEEEE. The DNA for the CDR3 is TGTGCCAGCAGGTCGACAGGGACCGGCACCGGGGAGCTGTTTTTT. Translation gives CASRSTGTGTGELFF.

This clone was observed a handful of times. The V and J genes are TRBV6-5 and TRBJ1-1, with no clear D. The CDR3 runs to 13 residues. With 5 bases removed from V and 0 bases from J, the gap between germline ends came to 7 bases. Germline V gives CDR1 MNHEY, CDR2 SVGAGI. The CDR3 spells CASSLQMNTEAFF. In DNA, the CDR3 is TGTGCCAGCAGTCTCCAGATGAACACTGAAGCTTTCTTT.

The rearrangement links TRBV9 to TRBJ1-4, with 8 bases fitting TRBD1. With 0 bases clipped from V and 8 bases from J, the junction kept 9 bases outside the gene matches. This CDR3 has 16 residues. Germline assignment: CDR1 SGDLS and CDR2 YYNGEE. The CDR3 region is CASSVEPQGAGEKLFF. In nucleotides, the CDR3 is TGTGCCAGCAGCGTAGAGCCCCAGGGGGCAGGGGAAAAACTGTTTTTT.

The V gene is TRBV25-1, the J gene TRBJ1-2; 8 bases match TRBD1. V gave up 3 bases and J gave up 4 bases; unmatched junction bases: 10. The CDR3 extends over 16 amino acids. Germline CDR1 and CDR2: MGHDK and SYGVNS. As DNA, the CDR3 is TGTGCCAGCAGTGACCGGCCGGGACAGGAGCTCTATGGCTACACCTTC. Its translation is CASSDRPGQELYGYTF.

This chain links TRBV4-3 with TRBJ1-5; no firm D call. Germline CDR1 is LGHNA and CDR2 is YSLEER. Trimming took off 0 bases at V and 10 bases at J, with 16 bases between the two ends. The CDR3 totals 15 residues. The CDR3 DNA reads as TGCGCCAGCAGCCAAGATCTTCCTCACACCAGACCCCAGCATTTT. Protein sequence: CASSQDLPHTRPQHF.

This rearrangement joins TRBV7-2 to TRBJ1-2, with D perhaps matching TRBD1 (5 bases). CDR1 and CDR2 from the germline V gene are SGHTA and FQGNSA. V was cut by 1 base and J by 8 bases, with 17 bases left in between. This CDR3 region has 15 residues. The CDR3 here is CASSLVGGARPGYTF. Here the CDR3 DNA reads TGTGCCAGCAGCTTAGTTGGAGGGGCGCGGCCCGGCTACACCTTC.

In its sample, this clone was seen once. Different DNA sequences within this sample yield the same CDR3. The chain uses TRBV5-4 and TRBJ2-7; a weak D match, TRBD2 (7 bases). Trimming shortened V by 9 bases and J by 7 bases, and 20 bases separated the two germline ends. Germline CDR1 reads SGHNT; CDR2 reads YYREEE (reference sequence). This CDR3 has 13 amino acids. The CDR3 sequence is CAMLGGARGEQYF. The CDR3 region has the DNA TGTGCCATGCTAGGGGGGGCTCGTGGTGAGCAGTACTTC.

The table lists this clone with a few counts. V usage is TRBV6-5 and J usage is TRBJ2-7; D unclear. Germline V lookup: CDR1 MNHEY, CDR2 SVGAGI. The germline V and J ends were trimmed by 0 bases and 3 bases, with 6 bases remaining between them. This CDR3 is built from 13 residues. CDR3 sequence: CASSYSGSYEQYF. The CDR3 DNA reads TGTGCCAGCAGTTACTCGGGCAGCTACGAGCAGTACTTC.

The gene calls are TRBV28 and TRBJ2-2, with a possible D match to TRBD2 (6 bases). This CDR3 is built from 13 residues. V was pared by 5 bases and J by 6 bases, with 10 bases between. Germline V gene data show CDR1 as MDHEN and CDR2 as SYDVKM. The CDR3 region is CASSPLASGELFF. CDR3 DNA sequence: TGTGCCAGCAGTCCTCTAGCGTCCGGGGAGCTGTTTTTT.

This chain links TRBV7-2 with TRBJ1-4, with D hard to call. Per the germline V gene, CDR1 is SGHTA and CDR2 is FQGNSA. The CDR3 is made up of 15 amino acids. Trimming stripped 2 bases from V and 10 bases from J, with 17 bases between. DNA for the CDR3: TGTGCCAGCAGCTTAAGGACCGCGGGTGTTGGAAAACTGTTTTTT. Translation gives CASSLRTAGVGKLFF. The full variable domain, rest sourced from reference TRBV7-2 and TRBJ1-4, is GAGVSQSPSNKVTEKGKDVELRCDPISGHTALYWYRQSLGQGLEFLIYFQGNSAPDKSGLPSDRFSAERTGGSVSTLTIQRTQQEDSAVYLCASSLRTAGVGKLFFGSGTQLSVL.

The CDR3 sequence: CASRQRDGGWELFF. DNA of the CDR3: TGTGCCAGCAGGCAACGGGACGGAGGGTGGGAGCTGTTTTTT. The genes are TRBV6-1 and TRBJ2-2; possibly TRBD2 for D (6 bases). The ends were cut back, 6 bases at V and 9 bases at J, with 17 bases in the middle. This CDR3 is 14 amino acids long. CDR1 and CDR2 from the germline V gene are MNHNS and SASEGT.

The chain is built from TRBV11-2 and TRBJ2-5; unclear D gene. V was trimmed by 5 bases and J by 5 bases, leaving 12 bases between them. The CDR3 is made up of 13 amino acids. The V gene's germline CDR1 is SGHAT and CDR2 FQNNGV. In DNA form, the CDR3 reads TGTGCCAGCAGCCTCACCCGGCGGGAGACCCAGTACTTC. Protein product: CASSLTRRETQYF.

The rearrangement links TRBV6-5 to TRBJ1-3, with a possible D match to TRBD1 (6 bases). This CDR3 has 16 amino acids. Germline V gene sequence: CDR1 MNHEY, CDR2 SVGAGI. V was clipped by 2 bases and J by 0 bases, with 11 bases between them. In nucleotides, the CDR3 is TGTGCCAGCAGTTACGAAGCGGGACACTCTGGAAACACCATATATTTT. As protein: CASSYEAGHSGNTIYF.